This T cell receptor (beta chain) was captured by sequencing in a study of T cell responses to AZD1222 COVID-19 vaccine (dated by TCRdb to the early 2020s). In terms of the full investigation: TCR sequencing covered 230 or so trial participants: 207 given two doses of AZD1222 and around 26 given two doses of MenACWY control vaccine. Enrollment into the trials was organized by age into subgroups of 18-55, 56-69 and 70-plus years, and those subgroups contained roughly 150, 30 and 60 TCR-sequenced participants, respectively.

The CDR3 regions of human TCRbeta chains were subjected to immunosequencing. As for the original processing: Repertoire TCRs were matched against a reference library of SARS-CoV-2-specific TCRs generated with the MIRA antigen-specificity platform. Breadth was defined as the fraction of unique TCRs that were SARS-CoV-2-associated. Depth was defined as the fraction of total T cells that were SARS-CoV-2-associated. Using the MIRA data, each spike-specific TCR was assigned both to the spike region to which the TCR was reactive and to a CD4 or CD8 class. Log10-transformed breadth and depth values were compared by one-way ANOVA with Sidak's multiple comparisons tests. TCRdb carries this immuneACCESS record with in-frame sequences only. Its versions omit some clonotypes, under half of them owing to an unresolved V gene in the studies checked, with the rest unexplained. The DNA gave D and trimming, while V, J and clone size come from that table. The table for this sample lists more than 95,000 clones; approximately 86% of them were counted only once. Of the sample, 2.5% to 3.5% is held by the ten largest clones.

Overall study outcomes, separate from this receptor: Only six AZD1222 recipients were SARS-CoV-2 seropositive at baseline, limiting conclusions about previously exposed vaccinees. A significant rise in spike-specific TCR breadth and depth was observed after two AZD1222 doses relative to day 0 and relative to MenACWY recipients. Because no day 14 peak-response samples were available, the repertoires could be characterized only after the peak T cell response. Vaccine-associated CD4 TCRs spanned the whole spike protein, with dominant responses in regions 160-218 and 743-854. Most participants were white British and females outnumbered males, and the authors suggested that clonal diversity may have been underestimated. Nearly half of unique spike-specific TCRs reportedly recognized epitopes outside regions mutated in the B.1.351 and B.1.1.7 variants. The 56-69-year group was small, and its depth increase did not reach significance, likely because of low power.

The germline V gene (reference sequence) supplies CDR1 MNHEY and CDR2 SMNVEV. The CDR3 starts with the cysteine, ends with the phenylalanine, and has 14 residues. The read is trimmed to its CDR3 DNA, 42 bases read in frame from base 1. V loses 4 bases of germline sequence and J loses 4 bases, and the interval between the two ends is 11 bases. Of note for this clone: It lacks a known antigen. No much larger clone is present one base from it, and per-base qualities are unavailable.

What this sample's time point label stands for: about 28 days (+/-7) after the second vaccine dose. The treatment or condition label of this sample denotes: meningococcal conjugate vaccine given as trial control. Vaccinee samples were obtained from the UK trials COV001 and COV002, which included a single-blind randomized controlled phase 2/3 trial of AZD1222 (ChAdOx1 nCoV-19) in healthy adults. For TCRbeta chain sequencing, PBMC samples were collected from trial participants at day 0 and at day 28 after the second dose. The chain is made from TRBV27 and TRBJ2-1; the D gene is tentatively TRBD1 or TRBD2, each matching 5 bases. Sequenced material: peripheral blood, taken 28 days after the second dose of the MenACWY control vaccine. The receptor's source is an adult who received the MenACWY meningococcal vaccine as a control. Read as DNA, the sequence is TGTGCCAGCAGTTACCGGGGCCAGTACAATGAGCAGTTCTTC. It encodes CASSYRGQYNEQFF.